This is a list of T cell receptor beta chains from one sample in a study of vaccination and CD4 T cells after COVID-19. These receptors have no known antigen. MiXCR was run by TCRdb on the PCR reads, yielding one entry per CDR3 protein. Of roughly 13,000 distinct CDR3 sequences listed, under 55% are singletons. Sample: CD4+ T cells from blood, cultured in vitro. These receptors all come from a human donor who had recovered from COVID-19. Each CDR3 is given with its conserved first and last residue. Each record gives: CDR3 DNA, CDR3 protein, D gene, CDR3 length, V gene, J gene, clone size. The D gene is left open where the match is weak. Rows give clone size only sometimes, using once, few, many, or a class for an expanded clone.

CDR3nt: TGTGCCAGCAGCGGGGTAGGACCCTACGAGCAGTACTTC
CDR3aa: CASSGVGPYEQYF
d_gene: NA
len: 13
v_gene: TRBV28
j_gene: TRBJ2-7
abundance: NA

CDR3nt: TGTGCCATCAGTGAACTCCGCTACGAGCAGTACTTC
CDR3aa: CAISELRYEQYF
d_gene: NA
len: 12
v_gene: TRBV6-1
j_gene: TRBJ2-7
abundance: NA

CDR3nt: TGTGCCAGCAGCTTGATAGATCGAGGGACTGAAGCTTTCTTT
CDR3aa: CASSLIDRGTEAFF
d_gene: NA
len: 14
v_gene: TRBV5-3
j_gene: TRBJ1-1
abundance: NA

CDR3nt: TGTGCCAGCAGTTCCCGGGCTCCGGAGGGGCCCCAGCATTTT
CDR3aa: CASSSRAPEGPQHF
d_gene: NA
len: 14
v_gene: TRBV6-5
j_gene: TRBJ1-5
abundance: NA

CDR3nt: TGCAGTGCTAATCCCGCGGCATTCTCCTACGAGCAGTACTTC
CDR3aa: CSANPAAFSYEQYF
d_gene: NA
len: 14
v_gene: TRBV20-1
j_gene: TRBJ2-7
abundance: large

CDR3nt: TGTGCCAGCACCCACCCCCCAGACTATGGCTACACCTTC
CDR3aa: CASTHPPDYGYTF
d_gene: NA
len: 13
v_gene: TRBV6-1
j_gene: TRBJ1-2
abundance: few

CDR3nt: TGTGCCACCTCGGAAGGATCGGGGGTACAATTGCATACGCAGTATTTT
CDR3aa: CATSEGSGVQLHTQYF
d_gene: NA
len: 16
v_gene: TRBV6-1
j_gene: TRBJ2-3
abundance: NA

CDR3nt: NA
CDR3aa: CISVPEAKHEGNEQFF
d_gene: NA
len: 16
v_gene: TRBV7-5
j_gene: TRBJ2-1
abundance: NA

CDR3nt: TGTGCCAGCAGCTTAGTTGGCCGGACAGGGTACTATGGCTACACCTTC
CDR3aa: CASSLVGRTGYYGYTF
d_gene: TRBD1
len: 16
v_gene: TRBV11-2
j_gene: TRBJ1-2
abundance: few

CDR3nt: TGCAGCGCTGAGATGGGACAGGGTGGCGAGCAGTACTTC
CDR3aa: CSAEMGQGGEQYF
d_gene: TRBD1
len: 13
v_gene: TRBV20-1
j_gene: TRBJ2-7
abundance: NA

CDR3nt: TGTGCCAGCAGCTTGGCGACAGCCAATTCACCCCTCCACTTT
CDR3aa: CASSLATANSPLHF
d_gene: NA
len: 14
v_gene: TRBV5-6
j_gene: TRBJ1-6
abundance: once

CDR3nt: TGCGCCAGCAGCCCACCCTACGGCCGGACACTGAACACTGAAGCTTTCTTT
CDR3aa: CASSPPYGRTLNTEAFF
d_gene: NA
len: 17
v_gene: TRBV4-1
j_gene: TRBJ1-1
abundance: NA

CDR3nt: TGTGCCACCGGGGAGGGGGCGCGTCTAGCGGGGGGTTATACCTACAATGAGCAGTTCTTC
CDR3aa: CATGEGARLAGGYTYNEQFF
d_gene: TRBD2
len: 20
v_gene: TRBV24-1
j_gene: TRBJ2-1
abundance: NA

CDR3nt: TGTGCCAGCACTATTTTAGCGGGGAGTAACACCGGGGAGCTGTTTTTT
CDR3aa: CASTILAGSNTGELFF
d_gene: TRBD2
len: 16
v_gene: TRBV12-3/TRBV12-4
j_gene: TRBJ2-2
abundance: NA

CDR3nt: TGTGCCAGCAGTCCCTGGGGAACTTTGGACGAGCAGTACTTC
CDR3aa: CASSPWGTLDEQYF
d_gene: NA
len: 14
v_gene: TRBV27
j_gene: TRBJ2-7
abundance: NA

CDR3nt: TGTGCCAGCAGCTTGTTCGGGACAGGGAGGGATGGCTACACCTTC
CDR3aa: CASSLFGTGRDGYTF
d_gene: TRBD1
len: 15
v_gene: TRBV7-2
j_gene: TRBJ1-2
abundance: NA

CDR3nt: TGTGCCAGCACAAACCGGGGAAGGGATCCAGAGACCCAGTACTTC
CDR3aa: CASTNRGRDPETQYF
d_gene: NA
len: 15
v_gene: TRBV18
j_gene: TRBJ2-5
abundance: NA

CDR3nt: TGTGCCAGTAGTATCGAACGGGGGATGGGGACCCAGTACTTC
CDR3aa: CASSIERGMGTQYF
d_gene: NA
len: 14
v_gene: TRBV19
j_gene: TRBJ2-5
abundance: few

CDR3nt: TGTGCCAGCTCTTTGGGGGCCCCGGGAGGCTACACCTTC
CDR3aa: CASSLGAPGGYTF
d_gene: NA
len: 13
v_gene: TRBV14
j_gene: TRBJ1-2
abundance: NA

CDR3nt: TGTGCCAGCAGCTTAGGCTGGGACAGTCCATACGAGCAGTACTTC
CDR3aa: CASSLGWDSPYEQYF
d_gene: TRBD1
len: 15
v_gene: TRBV7-2
j_gene: TRBJ2-7
abundance: NA

CDR3nt: TGTGCCATCAGTGATAGAAGACAGGTGGGCCCTCGGGACACGCAGTATTTT
CDR3aa: CAISDRRQVGPRDTQYF
d_gene: NA
len: 17
v_gene: TRBV10-3
j_gene: TRBJ2-3
abundance: few

CDR3nt: TGTGCCAGCAGTATCAACAATGAGCAGTTCTTC
CDR3aa: CASSINNEQFF
d_gene: NA
len: 11
v_gene: TRBV2
j_gene: TRBJ2-1
abundance: NA

CDR3nt: TGTGCCAGCTCACCGGGTAAAAGCTACGAGCAGTACTTC
CDR3aa: CASSPGKSYEQYF
d_gene: NA
len: 13
v_gene: TRBV18
j_gene: TRBJ2-7
abundance: NA

CDR3nt: TGTGCCAGCAGCCCCCGGAGTGCTAATGAAAAACTGTTTTTT
CDR3aa: CASSPRSANEKLFF
d_gene: NA
len: 14
v_gene: TRBV7-9
j_gene: TRBJ1-4
abundance: NA

CDR3nt: TGTGCCAGCAGTGAACTAGACCACACTGAAGCTTTCTTT
CDR3aa: CASSELDHTEAFF
d_gene: NA
len: 13
v_gene: TRBV6-1
j_gene: TRBJ1-1
abundance: NA

CDR3nt: TGTGCCAGCAGCGGGGGGACAGGGGGCTTTCTGGGTACGCAGTATTTT
CDR3aa: CASSGGTGGFLGTQYF
d_gene: TRBD1
len: 16
v_gene: TRBV9
j_gene: TRBJ2-3
abundance: once

CDR3nt: TGTGCCAGCATGGCCGGGACGGGTCACACCGGGGAGCTGTTTTTT
CDR3aa: CASMAGTGHTGELFF
d_gene: NA
len: 15
v_gene: TRBV6-1
j_gene: TRBJ2-2
abundance: once

CDR3nt: TGTGCCAGCCACTGGTCTAGATCAGGGTCGTTGGCCGAGCAGTACTTC
CDR3aa: CASHWSRSGSLAEQYF
d_gene: NA
len: 16
v_gene: TRBV6-2/TRBV6-3
j_gene: TRBJ2-7
abundance: few

CDR3nt: TGTGCCAGCAGTTACGGGATGGGGATGGAGGACATTCAGTACTTC
CDR3aa: CASSYGMGMEDIQYF
d_gene: NA
len: 15
v_gene: TRBV6-5
j_gene: TRBJ2-4
abundance: NA

CDR3nt: TGTGCCAGCAGCCGTATGGACAGGGGGAGGCAGCCCCAGCATTTT
CDR3aa: CASSRMDRGRQPQHF
d_gene: TRBD1
len: 15
v_gene: TRBV12-3/TRBV12-4
j_gene: TRBJ1-5
abundance: NA

CDR3nt: TGTGCTAGTGGTGCCCTTAGTAGCTATGGCTACACCTTC
CDR3aa: CASGALSSYGYTF
d_gene: NA
len: 13
v_gene: TRBV12-5
j_gene: TRBJ1-2
abundance: few

CDR3nt: TGTGCCAGCAGTTTCGGGCAGGGGGCGTTTAACTATGGCTACACCTTC
CDR3aa: CASSFGQGAFNYGYTF
d_gene: TRBD1
len: 16
v_gene: TRBV12-3/TRBV12-4
j_gene: TRBJ1-2
abundance: NA

CDR3nt: TGTGCCAGTAGTATGTCCAGGACAGGGGGCATTTCACCCCTCCACTTT
CDR3aa: CASSMSRTGGISPLHF
d_gene: TRBD1
len: 16
v_gene: TRBV19
j_gene: TRBJ1-6
abundance: NA

CDR3nt: TGTGCCTGGAGTGTATTGAGAACAGGGGGCTATGGCTACACCTTC
CDR3aa: CAWSVLRTGGYGYTF
d_gene: TRBD1
len: 15
v_gene: TRBV30
j_gene: TRBJ1-2
abundance: NA

CDR3nt: TGTGCCAGCAGTCGGGGACAGCTGGGAAAACTGTTTTTT
CDR3aa: CASSRGQLGKLFF
d_gene: TRBD1
len: 13
v_gene: TRBV27
j_gene: TRBJ1-4
abundance: NA

CDR3nt: TGTGCCAGCAGTTACTCAGTCCCGGGACAGGGAACCTATAATTCACCCCTCCACTTT
CDR3aa: CASSYSVPGQGTYNSPLHF
d_gene: TRBD1
len: 19
v_gene: TRBV6-5
j_gene: TRBJ1-6
abundance: NA

CDR3nt: TGTGCCAGCAGCGGTGGTCAGGGACAGGGTAATTCACCCCTCCACTTT
CDR3aa: CASSGGQGQGNSPLHF
d_gene: TRBD1
len: 16
v_gene: TRBV9
j_gene: TRBJ1-6
abundance: NA

CDR3nt: TGTGCCAGCAGTTACGATCCAGGGGAGTGGGGATCCTATGGCTACACCTTC
CDR3aa: CASSYDPGEWGSYGYTF
d_gene: NA
len: 17
v_gene: TRBV6-5
j_gene: TRBJ1-2
abundance: few

CDR3nt: TGTGCCAGCAGCCGTAGCGGGGGAGCCACCTACAATGAGCAGTTCTTC
CDR3aa: CASSRSGGATYNEQFF
d_gene: TRBD2
len: 16
v_gene: TRBV7-9
j_gene: TRBJ2-1
abundance: NA

CDR3nt: TGTGCCAGCAGTTTAAGAGCCCTGGATGAGCAGTTCTTC
CDR3aa: CASSLRALDEQFF
d_gene: NA
len: 13
v_gene: TRBV12-3/TRBV12-4
j_gene: TRBJ2-1
abundance: NA

CDR3nt: TGTGCCAGCAGGAAGACAGGGTCGTCTGAAGCTTTCTTT
CDR3aa: CASRKTGSSEAFF
d_gene: TRBD1
len: 13
v_gene: TRBV6-2/TRBV6-3
j_gene: TRBJ1-1
abundance: NA

CDR3nt: TGTGCCAGCAGTTACTCGTTGGCAGACTATTCACCCCTCCACTTT
CDR3aa: CASSYSLADYSPLHF
d_gene: NA
len: 15
v_gene: TRBV6-2/TRBV6-3
j_gene: TRBJ1-6
abundance: NA

CDR3nt: TGTGCCAGCAGCTCGGAGGGGTGGTTCGGGCCTTACGGGAAACTGTTTTTT
CDR3aa: CASSSEGWFGPYGKLFF
d_gene: NA
len: 17
v_gene: TRBV7-9
j_gene: TRBJ1-4
abundance: NA

CDR3nt: TGTGCCAGTAGCGGACAGTGGGGCGAAAAACTGTTTTTT
CDR3aa: CASSGQWGEKLFF
d_gene: NA
len: 13
v_gene: TRBV19
j_gene: TRBJ1-4
abundance: NA

CDR3nt: TGCAGTGCTAGGGGTCAGGGTCAAGCCTACGAGCAGTACTTC
CDR3aa: CSARGQGQAYEQYF
d_gene: NA
len: 14
v_gene: TRBV20-1
j_gene: TRBJ2-7
abundance: NA

CDR3nt: TGTGCCAGCAGTGGAGGGGACGGCTGGAACTATGGCTACACCTTC
CDR3aa: CASSGGDGWNYGYTF
d_gene: NA
len: 15
v_gene: TRBV6-1
j_gene: TRBJ1-2
abundance: NA

CDR3nt: TGCAGTGCGCATACAGGGGTTACTGAAGCTTTCTTT
CDR3aa: CSAHTGVTEAFF
d_gene: TRBD1
len: 12
v_gene: TRBV20-1
j_gene: TRBJ1-1
abundance: once

CDR3nt: TGTGCCAGCAGACGAGGACAGGGGGCGATTAGGACCGGGGAGCTGTTTTTT
CDR3aa: CASRRGQGAIRTGELFF
d_gene: TRBD1
len: 17
v_gene: TRBV6-1
j_gene: TRBJ2-2
abundance: few

CDR3nt: TGTGCCAGTAGTATGGGATGGGTGGGAGATACGCAGTATTTT
CDR3aa: CASSMGWVGDTQYF
d_gene: NA
len: 14
v_gene: TRBV19
j_gene: TRBJ2-3
abundance: few

CDR3nt: TGTGCCAGCAGTACCGGACAGGGACAGCCCCAGCATTTT
CDR3aa: CASSTGQGQPQHF
d_gene: TRBD1
len: 13
v_gene: TRBV27
j_gene: TRBJ1-5
abundance: few

CDR3nt: TGTGCCAGCAGCTTATTAGCGTTACGAGACAGGGGCACTGAAGCTTTCTTT
CDR3aa: CASSLLALRDRGTEAFF
d_gene: TRBD1
len: 17
v_gene: TRBV7-2
j_gene: TRBJ1-1
abundance: NA

CDR3nt: TGTGCCAGCAGCTCAACAATAACAGGGGATCGAGAGACCCAGTACTTC
CDR3aa: CASSSTITGDRETQYF
d_gene: TRBD1
len: 16
v_gene: TRBV11-3
j_gene: TRBJ2-5
abundance: NA

CDR3nt: TGTGCCAGCAGTTACGGGGAACAACTAGGAAAGACCCAGTACTTC
CDR3aa: CASSYGEQLGKTQYF
d_gene: NA
len: 15
v_gene: TRBV6-5
j_gene: TRBJ2-5
abundance: few

CDR3nt: TGTGCCAGCAGAGAACTCCACTCTGGAAACACCATATATTTT
CDR3aa: CASRELHSGNTIYF
d_gene: NA
len: 14
v_gene: TRBV2
j_gene: TRBJ1-3
abundance: NA

CDR3nt: TGCGCCAGCAGTCCGGGAGGCACCAATCAGCCCCAGCATTTT
CDR3aa: CASSPGGTNQPQHF
d_gene: NA
len: 14
v_gene: TRBV5-1
j_gene: TRBJ1-5
abundance: few

CDR3nt: TGTGCCAGCAGCTTAGGCTCGCGGGGGGGTCGGAATGAGCAGTTCTTC
CDR3aa: CASSLGSRGGRNEQFF
d_gene: TRBD2
len: 16
v_gene: TRBV7-2
j_gene: TRBJ2-1
abundance: NA

CDR3nt: TGCAGTGCGAAGTGGGAGACCCAGTACTTC
CDR3aa: CSAKWETQYF
d_gene: NA
len: 10
v_gene: TRBV20-1
j_gene: TRBJ2-5
abundance: NA

CDR3nt: TGTGCCAGCAGTTTATCAGAGAACTATGGCTACACCTTC
CDR3aa: CASSLSENYGYTF
d_gene: NA
len: 13
v_gene: TRBV12-3/TRBV12-4
j_gene: TRBJ1-2
abundance: few

CDR3nt: TGTGCCAGCAGCTTAGCCGCAGATCAGCCCCAGCATTTT
CDR3aa: CASSLAADQPQHF
d_gene: NA
len: 13
v_gene: TRBV11-3
j_gene: TRBJ1-5
abundance: NA

CDR3nt: TGTGCCCCCGGCGGAGGACAGTCAAATCAGCCCCAGCATTTT
CDR3aa: CAPGGGQSNQPQHF
d_gene: NA
len: 14
v_gene: TRBV7-6
j_gene: TRBJ1-5
abundance: few